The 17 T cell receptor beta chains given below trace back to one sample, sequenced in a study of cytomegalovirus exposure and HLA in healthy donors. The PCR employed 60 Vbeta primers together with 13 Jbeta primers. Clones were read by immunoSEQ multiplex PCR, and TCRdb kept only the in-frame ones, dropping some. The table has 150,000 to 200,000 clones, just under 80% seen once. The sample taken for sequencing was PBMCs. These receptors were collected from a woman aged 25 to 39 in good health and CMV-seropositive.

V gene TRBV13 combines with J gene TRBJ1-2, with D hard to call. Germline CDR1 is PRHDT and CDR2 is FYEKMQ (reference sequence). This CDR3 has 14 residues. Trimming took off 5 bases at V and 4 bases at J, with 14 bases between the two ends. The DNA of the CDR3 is TGTGCCAGCAGCCAATTACTGTCTCCCTATGGCTACACCTTC. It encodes CASSQLLSPYGYTF.

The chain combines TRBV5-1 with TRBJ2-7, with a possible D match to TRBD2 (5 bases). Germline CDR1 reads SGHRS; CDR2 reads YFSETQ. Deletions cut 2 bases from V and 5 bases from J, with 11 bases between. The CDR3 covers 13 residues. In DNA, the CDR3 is TGCGCCAGCAGCTTAAGGTCGAGGGACGAGCAGTACTTC. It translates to CASSLRSRDEQYF. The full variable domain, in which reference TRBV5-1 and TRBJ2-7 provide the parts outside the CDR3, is KAGVTQTPRYLIKTRGQQVTLSCSPISGHRSVSWYQQTPGQGLQFLFEYFSETQRNKGNFPGRFSGRQFSNSRSEMNVSTLELGDSALYLCASSLRSRDEQYFGPGTRLTVT.

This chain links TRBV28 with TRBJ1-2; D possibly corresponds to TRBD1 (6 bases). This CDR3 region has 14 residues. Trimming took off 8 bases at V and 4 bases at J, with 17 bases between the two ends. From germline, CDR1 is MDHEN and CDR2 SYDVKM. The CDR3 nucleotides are TGTGCCAGCGAGGGCGGGGGGGCAATCTATGGCTACACCTTC. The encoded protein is CASEGGGAIYGYTF.

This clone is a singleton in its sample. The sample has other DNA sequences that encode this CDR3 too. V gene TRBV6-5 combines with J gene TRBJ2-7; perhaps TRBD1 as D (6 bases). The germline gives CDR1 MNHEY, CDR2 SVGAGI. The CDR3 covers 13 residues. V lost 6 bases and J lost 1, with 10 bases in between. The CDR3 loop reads CASRQGPSYEQYF. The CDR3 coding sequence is TGTGCCAGCAGACAGGGTCCTTCCTACGAGCAGTACTTC.

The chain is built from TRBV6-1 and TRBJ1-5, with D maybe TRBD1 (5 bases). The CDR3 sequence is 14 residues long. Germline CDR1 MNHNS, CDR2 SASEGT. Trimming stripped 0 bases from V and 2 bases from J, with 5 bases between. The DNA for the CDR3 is TGTGCCAGCAGTGAAGCAGGGGGCAATCAGCCCCAGCATTTT. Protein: CASSEAGGNQPQHF.

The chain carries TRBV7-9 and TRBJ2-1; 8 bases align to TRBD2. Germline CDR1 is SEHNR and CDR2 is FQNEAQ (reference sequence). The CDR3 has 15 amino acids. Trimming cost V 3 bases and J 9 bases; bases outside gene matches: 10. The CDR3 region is CASSFGGGNRGEQFF. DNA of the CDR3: TGTGCCAGCAGCTTTGGCGGGGGGAATAGGGGTGAGCAGTTCTTC.

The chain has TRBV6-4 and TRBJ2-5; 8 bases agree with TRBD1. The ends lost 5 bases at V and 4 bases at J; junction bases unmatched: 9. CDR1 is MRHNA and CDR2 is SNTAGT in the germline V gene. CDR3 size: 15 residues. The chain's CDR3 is CASSPTGTGGETQYF. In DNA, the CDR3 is TGTGCCAGCAGTCCTACCGGGACAGGAGGAGAGACCCAGTACTTC.

This chain's CDR3 is CASSGTGAEKLFF. As DNA, the CDR3 is TGTGCCAGCAGTGGGACAGGGGCCGAAAAACTGTTTTTT. V gene TRBV2 combines with J gene TRBJ1-4; 9 nucleotides align to TRBD1. The V gene end was trimmed by 4 bases and the J gene end by 8 bases; junction bases not matched to a gene: 2. This CDR3 is built from 13 residues. CDR1 SNHLY and CDR2 FYNNEI come from the germline V gene.

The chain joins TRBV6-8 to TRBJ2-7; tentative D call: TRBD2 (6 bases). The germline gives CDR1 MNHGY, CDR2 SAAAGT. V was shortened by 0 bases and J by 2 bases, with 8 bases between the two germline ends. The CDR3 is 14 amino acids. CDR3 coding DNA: TGTGCCAGCAGTTACTCGACGGGGGCCTACGAGCAGTACTTC. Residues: CASSYSTGAYEQYF.

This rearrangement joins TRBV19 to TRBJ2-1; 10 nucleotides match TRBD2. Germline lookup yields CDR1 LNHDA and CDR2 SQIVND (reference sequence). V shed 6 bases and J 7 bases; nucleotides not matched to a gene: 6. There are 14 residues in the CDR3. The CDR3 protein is CASRRAGGGNEQFF. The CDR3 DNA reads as TGTGCCAGTAGAAGAGCGGGAGGGGGTAATGAGCAGTTCTTC.

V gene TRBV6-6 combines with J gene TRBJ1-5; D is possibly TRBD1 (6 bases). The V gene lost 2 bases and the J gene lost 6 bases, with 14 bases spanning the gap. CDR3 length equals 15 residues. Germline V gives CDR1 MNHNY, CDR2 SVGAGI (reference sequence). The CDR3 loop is CASSYRDRFGQPQHF. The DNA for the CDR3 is TGTGCCAGCAGTTACCGAGACAGGTTTGGTCAGCCCCAGCATTTT.

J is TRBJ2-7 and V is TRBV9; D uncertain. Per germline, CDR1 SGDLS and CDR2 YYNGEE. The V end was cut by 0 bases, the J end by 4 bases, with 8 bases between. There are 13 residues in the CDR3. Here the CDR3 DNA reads TGTGCCAGCAGCGTAGGAGATCCTTACGAGCAGTACTTC. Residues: CASSVGDPYEQYF.

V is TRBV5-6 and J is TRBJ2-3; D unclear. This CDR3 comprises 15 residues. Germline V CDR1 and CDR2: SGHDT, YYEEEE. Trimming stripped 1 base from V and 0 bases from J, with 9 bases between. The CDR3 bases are TGTGCCAGCAGCTTGCTTCTACCTAGCACAGATACGCAGTATTTT. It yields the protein CASSLLLPSTDTQYF.

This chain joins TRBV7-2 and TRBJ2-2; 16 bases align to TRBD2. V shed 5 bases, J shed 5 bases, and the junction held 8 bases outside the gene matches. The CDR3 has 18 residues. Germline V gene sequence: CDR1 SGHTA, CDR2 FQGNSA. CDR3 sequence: CASSPGLAGGSFTGELFF. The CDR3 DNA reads TGTGCCAGCAGCCCGGGACTAGCGGGAGGGTCGTTTACCGGGGAGCTGTTTTTT. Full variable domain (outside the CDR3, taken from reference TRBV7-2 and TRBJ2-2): GAGVSQSPSNKVTEKGKDVELRCDPISGHTALYWYRQSLGQGLEFLIYFQGNSAPDKSGLPSDRFSAERTGGSVSTLTIQRTQQEDSAVYLCASSPGLAGGSFTGELFFGEGSRLTVL.

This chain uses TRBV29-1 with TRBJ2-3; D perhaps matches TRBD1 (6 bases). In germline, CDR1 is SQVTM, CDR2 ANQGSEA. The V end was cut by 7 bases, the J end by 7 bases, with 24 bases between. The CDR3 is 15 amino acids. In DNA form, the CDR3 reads TGCAGCGGGACGAAAATTCAACAGGGCGGGCATACGCAGTATTTT. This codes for CSGTKIQQGGHTQYF.

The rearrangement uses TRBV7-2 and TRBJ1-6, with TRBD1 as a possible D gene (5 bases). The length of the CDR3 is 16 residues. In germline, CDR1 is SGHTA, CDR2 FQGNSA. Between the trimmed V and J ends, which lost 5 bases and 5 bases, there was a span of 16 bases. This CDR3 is CASSLATDSHNSPLHF. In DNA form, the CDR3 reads TGTGCCAGCAGCCTGGCCACAGACAGTCATAATTCACCCCTCCACTTT.

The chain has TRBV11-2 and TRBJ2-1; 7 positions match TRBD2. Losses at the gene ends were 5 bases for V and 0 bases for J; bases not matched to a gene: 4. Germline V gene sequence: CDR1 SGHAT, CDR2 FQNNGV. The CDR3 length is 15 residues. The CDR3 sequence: CASSHSSGSYNEQFF. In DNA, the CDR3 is TGTGCCAGCAGCCACTCTAGCGGCTCCTACAATGAGCAGTTCTTC.